Here is one TCR beta chain with its context. Its antigen is unknown. CDR1 is SGHTA and CDR2 is FQGNSA in the germline V gene. This CDR3 comprises 13 residues. V was cut by 0 bases and J by 14 bases, with 11 bases left in between. The record originates from a study of post-analysis software for immune sequencing data. The overall study: As for disease course, relapsing-remitting, secondary progressive and progressive-relapsing multiple sclerosis were all included.

Unique molecular identifiers featured in each of the TCR beta cDNA libraries. T cells, roughly 0.85 to 10 million of them, yielded around 460,000 cDNA molecules. TCRdb called the PCR reads again in MiXCR, with one record for every CDR3 protein. The sample shows around 770,000 distinct CDR3 sequences, just over 45% of them seen only once. Whole-study findings and limits: The study found TRBV5-6, TRBV5-1 and TRBV20-1 among roughly 5 TRBV segments more frequent in patients than controls. Those with multiple sclerosis, the patient group, showed significantly lower normalized Chao1 diversity than controls.

The chain employs TRBV7-2 and TRBJ1-6; weak D call: TRBD1 (5 bases). Sequencing input: blood. The TCR was taken from a girl aged 5-17 years with multiple sclerosis. CDR3 sequence: CASSLARGSSLHF. For the CDR3, the DNA is TGTGCCAGCAGCTTAGCGCGGGGGTCATCCCTCCACTTT.